These 30 T cell receptor beta chains share one sample of origin, sequenced in a study of T-cell reconstitution after alpha-beta-depleted transplantation in children. Unique molecular identifiers were incorporated when the TCRbeta library was constructed. TCRdb recomputed calls from the PCR reads with MiXCR, one row per CDR3 protein. The sample includes about 470,000 distinct CDR3 sequences, around two fifths seen only once; the top ten take 27%. The input for sequencing was PBMCs, taken before TCRalphabeta/CD19-depleted stem cell transplant. These receptors were taken from a girl aged 2 to 10 with aplastic anemia, due to receive a stem cell transplant.

This clonotype has a handful of counts. The chain has TRBV3-1 and TRBJ1-2, with D tentatively TRBD1 (5 bases). Germline loops: CDR1 LGHDT, CDR2 YNNKEL (reference sequence). This CDR3 is built from 15 residues. V lost 4 bases and J 7 bases, leaving 19 bases between the germline ends. CDR3 sequence reads: CASSRSEGRMAGYTF. As DNA, the CDR3 is TGTGCCAGCAGCCGTTCTGAGGGGCGTATGGCTGGCTACACCTTC.

This clonotype has a handful of counts. The chain recombines TRBV19 with TRBJ1-1, with no clear D. Germline CDR1 reads LNHDA; CDR2 reads SQIVND (reference sequence). The CDR3 is 13 residues long. V lost 4 bases and J 5 bases, leaving 11 bases between the germline ends. The DNA of the CDR3 is TGTGCCAGTAGTAGGACGTCGGGAACTGAAGCTTTCTTT. Its translation: CASSRTSGTEAFF.

This clonotype turned up a few times. V gene TRBV20-1 combines with J gene TRBJ2-1, with 9 bases aligning to TRBD1. In germline, CDR1 is DFQATT, CDR2 SNEGSKA (reference sequence). Germline trimming cut 2 bases from V and 3 bases from J; bases unmatched to any gene: 11. This CDR3 region has 17 residues. The CDR3 sequence: CSARNRGQESRYNEQFF. The CDR3 DNA reads as TGCAGTGCTAGAAACAGGGGGCAGGAGTCTCGCTACAATGAGCAGTTCTTC.

Worth noting for this clonotype: A much larger clone lies a single base off, so this may be a read error. The chain combines TRBV28 with TRBJ1-5; a possible D gene is TRBD1 (5 bases). V was cut by 6 bases and J by 8 bases, with 23 bases left in between. The germline V gene encodes CDR1 MDHEN and CDR2 SYDVKM. The CDR3 is 16 amino acids. CDR3 sequence: CASSARSFGAVEPQHF. The CDR3 DNA is TGTGCCAGCAGCGCAAGGAGCTTCGGGGCAGTGGAGCCCCAGCATTTT.

V usage is TRBV10-3 and J usage is TRBJ1-3; 7 positions agree with TRBD1. CDR1 is ENHRY, CDR2 SYGVKD, per germline. V shed 6 bases, J shed 0 bases, and the junction held 2 bases outside the gene matches. The CDR3 has 14 residues. The CDR3 DNA is TGTGCCATCAGCGGGACAGACTCTGGAAACACCATATATTTT. The encoded protein is CAISGTDSGNTIYF.

This clonotype was counted a single time. This chain joins TRBV11-2 and TRBJ2-1, with D perhaps TRBD1 (6 bases). CDR1 is SGHAT and CDR2 is FQNNGV in the germline V gene. With 3 bases removed from V and 9 bases from J, the gap between germline ends came to 12 bases. The CDR3 loop spans 13 amino acids. Here the CDR3 reads CASSFDRRGEQFF. The CDR3 DNA sequence: TGTGCCAGCAGCTTCGACAGGCGTGGTGAGCAGTTCTTC. The complete variable domain, with remaining parts taken from reference TRBV11-2 and TRBJ2-1, reads EAGVAQSPRYKIIEKRQSVAFWCNPISGHATLYWYQQILGQGPKLLIQFQNNGVVDDSQLPKDRFSAERLKGVDSTLKIQPAKLEDSAVYLCASSFDRRGEQFFGPGTRLTVL.

This clonotype appeared many times. V and J are TRBV10-3 and TRBJ2-7; TRBD1 matches 9 bases. Germline-derived CDR1 and CDR2 are ENHRY and SYGVKD. With 4 bases clipped from V and 3 bases from J, the junction kept 16 bases outside the gene matches. CDR3 length equals 18 residues. CDR3: CAISGGQGLGLGSYEQYF. DNA for the CDR3: TGTGCCATCAGTGGCGGACAGGGGCTGGGCCTAGGGAGCTACGAGCAGTACTTC.

The chain uses TRBV29-1 and TRBJ2-3; 10 bases agree with TRBD2. From germline, CDR1 is SQVTM and CDR2 ANQGSEA. With 7 bases clipped from V and 5 bases from J, the junction kept 6 bases outside the gene matches. CDR3 length: 13 amino acids. CDR3 nucleotides: TGCAGCGCCGATAGCGGGGGGAGAGATACGCAGTATTTT. Translation: CSADSGGRDTQYF.

This clonotype was counted a few times. V gene TRBV28 combines with J gene TRBJ2-7, with 10 positions matching TRBD1. The CDR3 covers 15 residues. J lost 3 bases, V lost 3 bases, and 5 bases had no gene match. Germline V gene data show CDR1 as MDHEN and CDR2 as SYDVKM. The DNA of the CDR3 is TGTGCCAGCAGTTTGCCGGGACAGGGGATCTACGAGCAGTACTTC. This translates into CASSLPGQGIYEQYF.

The chain uses TRBV30 and TRBJ1-5, with D perhaps TRBD1 (6 bases). Looked up from germline, CDR1 is GTSNPN and CDR2 is SVGIG (reference sequence). V shed 5 bases and J shed 9 bases, with 14 bases lying between them. The CDR3 extends over 12 amino acids. The CDR3 nucleotides are TGTGCCTGGTCCCCTGACAGGACGCCCCAGCATTTT. Protein: CAWSPDRTPQHF.

This clonotype turned up a few times. The rearrangement uses TRBV7-2 and TRBJ2-7; maybe TRBD2 (5 bases). V dropped 3 bases and J dropped 5 bases, with 14 bases sitting between them. The CDR3 consists of 14 residues. The germline CDR1 and CDR2 sequences are SGHTA and FQGNSA. The CDR3 sequence: CASSFSRGRDEQYF. CDR3 sequence (DNA): TGTGCCAGCAGCTTCTCCCGAGGGCGTGACGAGCAGTACTTC.

This chain uses TRBV12-3 or TRBV12-4 with TRBJ2-6; 9 bases map to TRBD1. The CDR3 extends over 17 amino acids. V was pared by 6 bases and J by 2 bases, with 8 bases of the junction left unmatched. The CDR3 sequence: CASRDTGGSTGANVLTF. CDR3 coding DNA: TGTGCCAGCAGGGACACAGGGGGCAGTACTGGGGCCAACGTCCTGACTTTC.

J is TRBJ2-7 and V is TRBV6-1; D might be TRBD2 (6 bases). Germline values: CDR1 MNHNS, CDR2 SASEGT. This CDR3 is built from 14 residues. The V and J ends lost 8 bases and 0 bases respectively, with 14 bases between them. The CDR3 nucleotides read TGTGCCAGCGGAATAGCGGCCCCCTCCTACGAGCAGTACTTC. This gives the protein CASGIAAPSYEQYF.

This clonotype was observed many times. The rearrangement joins TRBV10-3 to TRBJ1-3; weak D call: TRBD1 (6 bases). The V end lost 2 bases, the J end lost 0 bases, and 11 bases lay between the germline ends. Germline CDR1 and CDR2: ENHRY and SYGVKD. This CDR3 contains 16 residues. The CDR3 DNA is TGTGCCATCAGTGAGCGACAGGTGGACTCTGGAAACACCATATATTTT. Its protein product is CAISERQVDSGNTIYF.

About this clonotype: At one end the junction does not follow the germline gene, possibly because of a read error. This chain connects TRBV4-1 to TRBJ1-3; 8 bases fit TRBD1. Germline CDR1 and CDR2: MGHRA and YSYEKL. This CDR3 has 17 residues. CDR3 protein: CASSQVEGQGSGNTKYF. CDR3 DNA: TGCGCCAGCAGCCAAGTCGAAGGACAGGGCTCTGGAAACACCAAATATTTT.

This clonotype was observed at least ten times. The rearrangement joins TRBV7-2 to TRBJ2-5; TRBD2 matches at 14 bases. Germline V CDR1 and CDR2: SGHTA, FQGNSA. The J segment lost 2 bases and the V segment lost 5 bases, leaving 4 bases of the junction unmatched. This CDR3 is built from 16 residues. CDR3 DNA sequence: TGTGCCAGCAGCACTCGGACTAGCGGGAGGCAAGAGACCCAGTACTTC. Translating gives CASSTRTSGRQETQYF. The full variable domain, with the rest looked up from reference TRBV7-2 and TRBJ2-5, is GAGVSQSPSNKVTEKGKDVELRCDPISGHTALYWYRQSLGQGLEFLIYFQGNSAPDKSGLPSDRFSAERTGGSVSTLTIQRTQQEDSAVYLCASSTRTSGRQETQYFGPGTRLLVL.

The CDR3 loop reads CASSVSQGPDTQYF. The CDR3 DNA follows: TGTGCCAGCAGCGTTTCACAGGGCCCGGATACGCAGTATTTT. This chain uses TRBV9 with TRBJ2-3; D might be TRBD1 (6 bases). Germline CDR1 reads SGDLS; CDR2 reads YYNGEE. V shed 2 bases and J shed 6 bases, with 13 bases lying between them. The CDR3 contains 14 residues.

Regarding this clonotype: Since a much larger clone is just one base distant, this may be a read error. V gene TRBV9 combines with J gene TRBJ1-1; D is ambiguous. The germline CDR1 and CDR2 sequences are SGDLS and YYNGEE. The CDR3 is 14 amino acids. CDR3 sequence (DNA): TGTGCCAGCAGCGTATGGGATCGAAACAATGAAGCTTTCTTT. It translates to CASSVWDRNNEAFF.

This clonotype was detected a few times. The chain uses TRBV20-1 and TRBJ1-5; D call uncertain. Germline lookup yields CDR1 DFQATT and CDR2 SNEGSKA (reference sequence). The CDR3 sequence is 13 residues long. V lost 1 base, J lost 1 base, and 5 bases lay in between. This CDR3 reads CSARGDSNQPQHF. CDR3 in DNA: TGCAGTGCTAGAGGAGACAGCAATCAGCCCCAGCATTTT.

This clonotype was recorded a few times. This sequence joins TRBV7-9 and TRBJ2-1; possibly TRBD1 or TRBD2 for D (5 bases each). V was pared by 5 bases and J by 8 bases, with 13 bases between. Germline loops: CDR1 SEHNR, CDR2 FQNEAQ (reference sequence). The CDR3 has 13 residues. The CDR3 is CASSHALGDEQFF. DNA of the CDR3: TGTGCCAGCAGCCACGCCCTGGGGGATGAGCAGTTCTTC.

This clonotype has ten or more counts. The chain carries TRBV20-1 and TRBJ2-7; 7 positions agree with TRBD2. The CDR3 has 15 amino acids. The trim removed 0 bases at V and 3 bases at J, leaving 8 bases unmatched. CDR1 is DFQATT, CDR2 SNEGSKA, per germline (reference sequence). CDR3 bases: TGCAGTGCTAGAGAGGGGGAGGGACGAAACTACGAGCAGTACTTC. Amino acid sequence: CSAREGEGRNYEQYF.

This clonotype was found many times. This chain joins TRBV6-1 and TRBJ2-1, with TRBD2 matching over 12 bases. The CDR3 has 19 amino acids. The germline gives CDR1 MNHNS, CDR2 SASEGT. Trimming removed 2 bases from V and 1 base from J; junction bases left unmatched: 9. In nucleotides, the CDR3 is TGTGCCAGCAGTGAAAATTCACTAGCGGGAGGTGTTTCCTACAATGAGCAGTTCTTC. It is translated as CASSENSLAGGVSYNEQFF.

The chain combines TRBV5-1 with TRBJ2-1; D perhaps matches TRBD2 (7 bases). The CDR3 contains 15 residues. Germline V lookup: CDR1 SGHRS, CDR2 YFSETQ. Trimming took 2 bases from V and 5 from J, leaving 14 bases between them. CDR3 region: CASSLWGGTDNEQFF. The CDR3 DNA reads as TGCGCCAGCAGCTTATGGGGGGGCACGGACAATGAGCAGTTCTTC.

This CDR3 reads CSVGDGPYGYTF. CDR3 DNA sequence: TGCAGCGTCGGGGACGGTCCCTATGGCTACACCTTC. This rearrangement joins TRBV29-1 to TRBJ1-2, with D perhaps TRBD1 (5 bases). V was pared by 6 bases and J by 4 bases, with 12 bases between. Per the germline V gene, CDR1 is SQVTM and CDR2 is ANQGSEA. The CDR3 is made up of 12 amino acids.

This clonotype occurred many times. J is TRBJ2-7 and V is TRBV29-1; 8 bases are a match to TRBD1. Germline CDR1 SQVTM, CDR2 ANQGSEA. This CDR3 spans 14 amino acids. V lost 6 bases and J lost 3; bases outside the gene matches: 10. CDR3 loop: CSVDPTGEYYEQYF. The CDR3 region has the DNA TGCAGCGTGGACCCGACAGGGGAATACTACGAGCAGTACTTC.

In this sample, this clonotype turned up once. V and J are TRBV20-1 and TRBJ2-1; no clear D. V was shortened by 2 bases and J by 7 bases, with 6 bases between the two germline ends. Germline V gene lookup returns CDR1 DFQATT and CDR2 SNEGSKA (reference sequence). The CDR3 runs 11 residues. In DNA form, the CDR3 reads TGCAGTGCTAGACCGGTAAATGAGCAGTTCTTC. It translates to CSARPVNEQFF.

V usage is TRBV20-1 and J usage is TRBJ2-5; no firm D call. Trimming cost V 0 bases and J 3 bases, with 5 bases left between them. CDR3 length equals 12 residues. CDR1 is DFQATT, CDR2 SNEGSKA, per germline (reference sequence). CDR3 nucleotide sequence: TGCAGTGCTAGAGAGAGGAAAGAGACCCAGTACTTC. Its translation is CSARERKETQYF.

This clonotype was detected many times. The chain recombines TRBV5-1 with TRBJ2-3, with D perhaps TRBD2 (6 bases). V dropped 4 bases and J dropped 2 bases, with 14 bases sitting between them. Germline CDR1 reads SGHRS; CDR2 reads YFSETQ. The CDR3 runs 15 residues. The CDR3 protein is CASSTGTGLTDTQYF. DNA for the CDR3: TGCGCCAGCAGCACCGGGACTGGCCTCACAGATACGCAGTATTTT. The variable domain in full, with the rest retrieved from reference TRBV5-1 and TRBJ2-3, is KAGVTQTPRYLIKTRGQQVTLSCSPISGHRSVSWYQQTPGQGLQFLFEYFSETQRNKGNFPGRFSGRQFSNSRSEMNVSTLELGDSALYLCASSTGTGLTDTQYFGPGTRLTVL.

V gene TRBV20-1 combines with J gene TRBJ2-7, with TRBD2 matching over 8 bases. Losses at the gene ends were 3 bases for V and 2 bases for J; bases not matched to a gene: 9. The length of the CDR3 is 15 residues. Germline V lookup: CDR1 DFQATT, CDR2 SNEGSKA (reference sequence). CDR3 coding DNA: TGCAGTGCTAGCTATCCGGGGGGGCCGCCCTACGAGCAGTACTTC. Protein sequence: CSASYPGGPPYEQYF.

This chain joins TRBV5-1 and TRBJ1-1; the match to TRBD1 covers 7 bases. The V and J ends lost 5 bases and 5 bases, in that order; junction bases with no gene match: 3. The CDR3 consists of 12 residues. The germline V gene has CDR1 SGHRS and CDR2 YFSETQ. The CDR3 sequence: CASSQGGTEAFF. In nucleotides, the CDR3 is TGCGCCAGCAGTCAGGGGGGTACTGAAGCTTTCTTT.